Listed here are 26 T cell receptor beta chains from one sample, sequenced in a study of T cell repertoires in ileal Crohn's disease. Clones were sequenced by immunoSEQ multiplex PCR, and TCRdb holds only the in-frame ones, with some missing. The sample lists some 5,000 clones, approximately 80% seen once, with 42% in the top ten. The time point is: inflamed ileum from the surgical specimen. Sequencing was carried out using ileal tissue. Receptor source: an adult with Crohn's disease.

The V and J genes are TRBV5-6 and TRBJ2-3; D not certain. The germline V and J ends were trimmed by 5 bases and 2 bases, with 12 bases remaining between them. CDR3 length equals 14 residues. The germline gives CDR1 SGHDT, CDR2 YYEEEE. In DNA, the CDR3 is TGTGCCAGCAGGGTGACACGCTACACAGATACGCAGTATTTT. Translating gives CASRVTRYTDTQYF.

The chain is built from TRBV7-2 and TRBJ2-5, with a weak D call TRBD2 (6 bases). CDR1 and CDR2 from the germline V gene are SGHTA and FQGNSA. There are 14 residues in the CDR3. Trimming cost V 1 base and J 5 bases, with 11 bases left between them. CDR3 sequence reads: CASSLVGGLETQYF. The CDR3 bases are TGTGCCAGCAGCTTAGTTGGAGGGTTGGAGACCCAGTACTTC.

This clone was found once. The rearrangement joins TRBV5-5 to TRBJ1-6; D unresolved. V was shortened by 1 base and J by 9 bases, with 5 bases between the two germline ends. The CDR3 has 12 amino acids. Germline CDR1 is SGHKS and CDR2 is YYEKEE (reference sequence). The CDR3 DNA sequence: TGTGCCAGCAGCTTGTTTCGTTCACCCCTCCACTTT. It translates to CASSLFRSPLHF.

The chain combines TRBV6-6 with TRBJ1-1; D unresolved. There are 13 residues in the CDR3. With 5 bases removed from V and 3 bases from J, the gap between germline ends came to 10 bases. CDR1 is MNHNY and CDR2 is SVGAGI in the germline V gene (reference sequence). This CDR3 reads CASSPRSYTEAFF. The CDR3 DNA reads TGTGCCAGCAGTCCCCGGTCGTACACTGAAGCTTTCTTT.

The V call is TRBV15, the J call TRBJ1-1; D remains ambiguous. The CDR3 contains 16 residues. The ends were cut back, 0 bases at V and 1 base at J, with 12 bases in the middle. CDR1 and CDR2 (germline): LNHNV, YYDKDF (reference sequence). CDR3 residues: CATSRETAPENTEAFF. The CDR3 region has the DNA TGTGCCACCAGCAGAGAAACAGCGCCCGAGAACACTGAAGCTTTCTTT.

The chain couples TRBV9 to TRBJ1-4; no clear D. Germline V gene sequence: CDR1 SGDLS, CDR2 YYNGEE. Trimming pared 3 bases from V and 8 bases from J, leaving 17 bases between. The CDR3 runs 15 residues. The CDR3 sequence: CASSAGRDPREKLFF. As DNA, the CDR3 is TGTGCCAGCAGCGCCGGCCGGGATCCAAGGGAAAAACTGTTTTTT.

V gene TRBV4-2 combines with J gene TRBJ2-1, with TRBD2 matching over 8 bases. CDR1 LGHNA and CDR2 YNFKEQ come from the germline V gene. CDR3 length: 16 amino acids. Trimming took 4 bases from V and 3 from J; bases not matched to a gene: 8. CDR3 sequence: CASSLPATSDYNEQFF. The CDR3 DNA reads TGTGCCAGCAGCCTTCCTGCGACTAGCGACTACAATGAGCAGTTCTTC.

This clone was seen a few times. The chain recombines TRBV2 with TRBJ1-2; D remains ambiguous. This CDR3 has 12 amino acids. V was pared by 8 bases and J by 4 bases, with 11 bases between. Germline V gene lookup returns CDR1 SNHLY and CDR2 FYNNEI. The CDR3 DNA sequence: TGTGCCAGCGGTGGGGTTGGCTATGGCTACACCTTC. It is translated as CASGGVGYGYTF.

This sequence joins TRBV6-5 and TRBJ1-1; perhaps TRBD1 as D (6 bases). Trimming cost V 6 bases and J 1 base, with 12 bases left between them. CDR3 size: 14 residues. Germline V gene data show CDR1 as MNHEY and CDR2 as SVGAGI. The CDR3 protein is CASRGRGGNTEAFF. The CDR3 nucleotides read TGTGCCAGCAGAGGTCGAGGGGGGAACACTGAAGCTTTCTTT.

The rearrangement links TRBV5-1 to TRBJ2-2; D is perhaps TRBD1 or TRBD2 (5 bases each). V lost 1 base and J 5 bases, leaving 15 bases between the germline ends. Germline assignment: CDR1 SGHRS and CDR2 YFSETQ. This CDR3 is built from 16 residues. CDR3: CASSLRWDPGTGELFF. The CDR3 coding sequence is TGCGCCAGCAGCTTGAGGTGGGACCCTGGGACCGGGGAGCTGTTTTTT.

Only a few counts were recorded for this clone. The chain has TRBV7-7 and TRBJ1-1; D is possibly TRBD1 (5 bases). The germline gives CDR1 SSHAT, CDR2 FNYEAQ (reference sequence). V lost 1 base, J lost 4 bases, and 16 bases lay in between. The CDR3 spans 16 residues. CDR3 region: CASSLVAGHDGTEAFF. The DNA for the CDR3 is TGTGCCAGCAGCTTAGTGGCTGGACATGATGGCACTGAAGCTTTCTTT.

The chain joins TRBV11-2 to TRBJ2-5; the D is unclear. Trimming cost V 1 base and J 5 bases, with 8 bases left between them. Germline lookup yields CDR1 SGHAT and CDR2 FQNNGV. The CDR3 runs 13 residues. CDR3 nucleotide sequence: TGTGCCAGCAGCTTAGTAATAGGGGAGACCCAGTACTTC. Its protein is CASSLVIGETQYF.

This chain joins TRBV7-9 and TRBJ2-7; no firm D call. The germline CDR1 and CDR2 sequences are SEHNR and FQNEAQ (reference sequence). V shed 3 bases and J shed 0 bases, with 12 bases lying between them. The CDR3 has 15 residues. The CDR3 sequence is CASSFDQVVSYEQYF. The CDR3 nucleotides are TGTGCCAGCAGCTTTGACCAGGTCGTCTCCTACGAGCAGTACTTC.

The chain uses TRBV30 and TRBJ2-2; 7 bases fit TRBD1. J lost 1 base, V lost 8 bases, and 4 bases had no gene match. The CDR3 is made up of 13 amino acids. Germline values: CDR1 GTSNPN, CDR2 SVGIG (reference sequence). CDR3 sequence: CATGQLNTGELFF. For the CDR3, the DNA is TGTGCCACGGGACAGTTGAACACCGGGGAGCTGTTTTTT.

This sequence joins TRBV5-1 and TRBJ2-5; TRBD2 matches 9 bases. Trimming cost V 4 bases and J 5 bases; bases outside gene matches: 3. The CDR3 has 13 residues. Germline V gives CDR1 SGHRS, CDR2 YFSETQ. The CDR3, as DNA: TGCGCCAGCAGCCCCGGGACTAGCGAGACCCAGTACTTC. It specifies CASSPGTSETQYF.

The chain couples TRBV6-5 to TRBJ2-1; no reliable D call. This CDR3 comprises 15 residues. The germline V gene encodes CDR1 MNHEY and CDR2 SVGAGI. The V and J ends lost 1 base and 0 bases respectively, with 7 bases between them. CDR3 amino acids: CASSYYGSSYNEQFF. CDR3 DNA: TGTGCCAGCAGTTACTATGGAAGCTCCTACAATGAGCAGTTCTTC.

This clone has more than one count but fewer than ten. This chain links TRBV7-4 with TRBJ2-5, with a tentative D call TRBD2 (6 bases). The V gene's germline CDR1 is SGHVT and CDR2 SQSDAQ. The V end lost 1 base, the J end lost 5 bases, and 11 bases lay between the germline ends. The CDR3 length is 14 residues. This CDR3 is CASSLVGGLETQYF. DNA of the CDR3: TGTGCCAGCAGCTTAGTTGGAGGGTTGGAGACCCAGTACTTC.

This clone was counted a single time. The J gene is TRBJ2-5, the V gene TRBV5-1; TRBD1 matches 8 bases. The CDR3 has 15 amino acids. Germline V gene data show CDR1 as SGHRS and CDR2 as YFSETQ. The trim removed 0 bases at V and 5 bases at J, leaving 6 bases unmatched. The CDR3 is CASSLVGQGMETQYF. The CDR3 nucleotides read TGCGCCAGCAGCTTGGTTGGACAGGGTATGGAGACCCAGTACTTC.

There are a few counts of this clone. CDR3 in amino acids: CASSLHNNEQFF. CDR3 sequence (DNA): TGTGCCAGCAGCTTACATAACAATGAGCAGTTCTTC. The rearrangement joins TRBV7-9 to TRBJ2-1, with D unclear. The CDR3 runs 12 residues. CDR1 and CDR2 from the germline V gene are SEHNR and FQNEAQ (reference sequence). V lost 2 bases, J lost 5 bases, and 4 bases lay in between.

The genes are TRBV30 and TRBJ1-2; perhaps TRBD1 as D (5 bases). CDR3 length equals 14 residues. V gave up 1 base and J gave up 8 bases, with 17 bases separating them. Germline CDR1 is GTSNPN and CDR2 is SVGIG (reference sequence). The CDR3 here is CAWSEGPRVRGYTF. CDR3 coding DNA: TGTGCCTGGAGTGAGGGACCCAGGGTGAGAGGCTACACCTTC.

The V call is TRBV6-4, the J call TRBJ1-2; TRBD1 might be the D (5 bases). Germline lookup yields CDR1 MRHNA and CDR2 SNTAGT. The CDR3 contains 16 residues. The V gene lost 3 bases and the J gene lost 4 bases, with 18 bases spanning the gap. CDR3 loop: CASSEQPGHAIYGYTF. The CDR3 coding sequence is TGTGCCAGCAGTGAACAGCCAGGACATGCTATCTATGGCTACACCTTC.

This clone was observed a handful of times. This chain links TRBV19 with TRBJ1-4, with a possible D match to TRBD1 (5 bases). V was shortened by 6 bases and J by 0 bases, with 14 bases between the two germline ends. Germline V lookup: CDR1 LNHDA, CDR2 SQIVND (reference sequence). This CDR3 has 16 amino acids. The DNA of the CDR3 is TGTGCCAGTAGCCCCAGGGACGGAGCAACTAATGAAAAACTGTTTTTT. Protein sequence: CASSPRDGATNEKLFF.

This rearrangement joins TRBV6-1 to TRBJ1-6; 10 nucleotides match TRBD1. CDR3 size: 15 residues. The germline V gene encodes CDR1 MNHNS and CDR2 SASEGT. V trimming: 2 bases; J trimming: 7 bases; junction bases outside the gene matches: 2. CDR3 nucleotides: TGTGCCAGCAGTGAATGGGACAGGGGCAATTCACCCCTCCACTTT. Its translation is CASSEWDRGNSPLHF.

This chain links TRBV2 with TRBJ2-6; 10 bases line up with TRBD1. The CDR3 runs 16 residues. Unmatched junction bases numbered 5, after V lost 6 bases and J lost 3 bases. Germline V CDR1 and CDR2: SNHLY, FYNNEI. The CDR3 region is CASSRDRGFGANVLTF. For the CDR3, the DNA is TGTGCCAGCAGCCGGGACAGGGGTTTTGGGGCCAACGTCCTGACTTTC.

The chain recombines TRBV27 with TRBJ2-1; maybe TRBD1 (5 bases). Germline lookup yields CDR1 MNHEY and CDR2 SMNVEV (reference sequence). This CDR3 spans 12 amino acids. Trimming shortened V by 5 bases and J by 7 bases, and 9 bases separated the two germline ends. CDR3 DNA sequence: TGTGCCAGCAGTCCAGGGCAGAATGAGCAGTTCTTC. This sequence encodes CASSPGQNEQFF.

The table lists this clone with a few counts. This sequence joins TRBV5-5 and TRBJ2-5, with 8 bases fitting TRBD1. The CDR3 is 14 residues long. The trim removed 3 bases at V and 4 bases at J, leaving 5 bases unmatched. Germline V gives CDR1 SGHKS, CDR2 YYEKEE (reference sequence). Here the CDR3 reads CASSWTGRRETQYF. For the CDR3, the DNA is TGTGCCAGCAGCTGGACAGGGCGACGAGAGACCCAGTACTTC.